This T cell receptor beta chain derives from a study of cytomegalovirus exposure and HLA in healthy donors (dated by TCRdb to about 2017). Context from the whole study: An earlier analysis of approximately 640 of the donors reported about 250 Gb of sequence data and 117 million unique TCR beta sequences from about 179 million T cells. Approximately 300 gigabases of sequencing data and around 88 million unique TCR sequences made up an early release that covered 500 to 650 HLA-typed donors. Among the roughly 370 genotyped donors, around 81% belonged to the genetic ancestry cluster associated with self-reported Caucasian donors. The aim of the study was to test whether cataloging public T cell receptors could identify signatures of past pathogen exposure. The study profiled the T cell repertoires of under 700 subjects by immunosequencing and related them to cytomegalovirus serostatus. Along with the roughly 670-subject first cohort, a separate validation cohort of over a hundred different subjects was used. The study combined high-throughput TCR immunosequencing, statistical association of individual TCRs with disease status, and machine learning to predict cytomegalovirus infection status. A later analysis re-examined previously published TCR beta repertoires from around 670 donors and added high-resolution HLA genotyping to investigate patterns of TCR occurrence. Rather than using new phenotypic data, the later analysis identified candidate immune exposures from TCR beta sequences and from how often those sequences occurred across donors. An earlier analysis of approximately 640 of the donors applied high-throughput TCR beta sequencing to assess whether each TCR beta V gene segment acted as functional or pseudogenic. Donor age, sex, ethnicity and CMV serostatus were collected together with the repertoire data. A later genetic analysis took genome-wide SNP genotypes for about 65% of the 666 donors and used that subset as a discovery cohort. All discovery cohort repertoires had been generated on a single sequencing platform. Class I and class II HLA loci were covered by the typing at four-digit resolution. Typing coverage differed by locus: A, B, C, DRB1 and DQB1 were typed in about 629-640 donors, DQA1 in 522, DPA1 in some 600, and DPB1 in 450 to 490. Because of strong linkage in the cohort, four or five DR-DQ haplotypes were treated as single units for association and clustering. Across about 380 genotyped donors of the cohort, an average of approximately 240,000 unique TCR beta nucleotide sequences per donor were sequenced, and roughly a sixth of those sequences were non-productive. On the study overall, not on this receptor specifically: In a later analysis, TCR association rates were found to vary across HLA loci, with the most associated TCRs seen for DRB1 alleles and the fewest for HLA-C alleles. In a later analysis, HLA-associated TCR beta chains showed more clonal expansion and lower generation probabilities than non-associated chains that were equally common. In an earlier analysis of a few hundred of the donors, most TCR beta V segments were observed in productive rearrangements about 87% or about 30% of the time, broadly matching IMGT annotations. Linkage disequilibrium might explain the correlated functional status among segregating V segments, but an unknown experimental factor could not be ruled out. Most CMV-associated TCR beta chains appeared to be HLA-restricted in a later analysis, and the HLA associations seemed to be driven largely by CMV exposure. Because HLA typing was missing for some donors at each locus, association tests included only the typed subset. In a later analysis, several top co-occurrence clusters were reported to appear linked to parvovirus B19, influenza, CMV and Epstein-Barr virus. In this cohort, only TCR beta chains were sequenced, and detectable features were limited by the absence of alpha or paired-chain data. Because the 87-base-pair reads could not distinguish some IMGT-functional V segments, including TRBV6-2 and TRBV6-3, those segments were excluded. In the study, 164 TCR beta chains were listed as associated with cytomegalovirus. According to a later genetic analysis, donors in an Asian-associated ancestry cluster had fewer N-insertions in productive TCRs than the approximately 650-donor mean. A cluster of highly shared sequence variants was judged likely to represent a technical artifact of the sequencing pipeline. Roughly uniform sequencing depth across donors was assumed in presence/absence analyses, although this assumption may not hold. The authors suggested that the approach could potentially be extended to other disease states and immunological phenotypes. A few of the identified cytomegalovirus-associated TCR beta chains were confirmed in vitro to be specific for cytomegalovirus antigens. Most TCR sequences were observed very rarely across donors, whereas some public TCRs were present in many individuals. Specific HLA alleles were associated with roughly 16,000 TCR beta sequences at a false discovery rate of 0.05 in a later analysis. A later genetic analysis associated a missense DCLRE1C variant with V-gene and J-gene trimming of TCR beta chains, and an independent cohort replicated the association. When HLA alleles, especially DR and DQ, strongly co-occurred, attributing TCR associations to individual alleles was difficult. For the cohort, immune exposure information was limited to CMV serostatus. In both the original and validation cohorts, the classifier was reported to diagnose cytomegalovirus status with high specificity and sensitivity. Because counts were too low, more than 15 rarely observed V segments, including chromosome 9 orphons, were excluded from the earlier analysis of several hundred of the donors. A further reported finding was that TCR beta sequences accurately predicted the HLA-A and HLA-B alleles for most subjects in the first cohort.

To prepare the library, the immunoSEQ multiplex PCR assay was applied. The multiplex PCR relied on a mix of 60 forward primers for TCR Vbeta segments and 13 reverse primers for TCR Jbeta segments. A multiplex PCR assay on genomic DNA amplified the CDR3 region of rearranged TCR beta genes. On the Illumina HiSeq System, the amplified TCR beta libraries were sequenced as 87-base-pair reads. The study's own analysis went as follows. In a later analysis, some 80 million unique TCR beta chains were counted across the 666 repertoires, and roughly 11 million of these chains were shared by at least two donors. Raw reads were error-corrected and collapsed into unique sequences by a nearest-neighbor algorithm in which closely related sequences were merged to remove PCR and sequencing errors. Alignment of CDR3 sequences to IMGT reference sequences was used to assign V, D and J gene segments. For a sequence to be retained, at least a six-nucleotide match to both a V gene segment and a J gene segment was required. A rearrangement counted as productive if the CDR3 had no stop codons and remained in frame with V and J, and every other rearrangement counted as non-productive. Following IMGT convention, CDR3 was defined as the stretch from the second conserved V-encoded cysteine to the conserved J-encoded phenylalanine. In an earlier analysis of 550 to 650 of the donors, sequences lacking an unambiguous match to a single V gene segment were excluded. An earlier analysis of 550 to 650 of the donors classified V segments as functional when productive rearrangements were above 56.7% and as segregating when the standard deviation between donors was above 5%. A statistical classification framework was developed to diagnose cytomegalovirus status using the catalog of TCR beta chain sequences. V and J gene assignment, in a later analysis, came from comparing TCR nucleotide sequences with IMGT/GENE-DB human TR gene sequences. Using the TCRdist pipeline, a later analysis assigned CDR3 sequences along with most-parsimonious VDJ recombination scenarios. In a later analysis, every TCR beta chain was defined by the combination of its CDR3 amino acid sequence and its V-gene family, and reads without a unique V-gene family were dropped. In a later analysis, around 650 highly shared, low-generation-probability nucleotide sequences were removed to address suspected cross-contamination and a sequencing artifact. In a later analysis, a clonal expansion index was calculated for each public chain from normalized within-repertoire ranks of inferred template counts. In a later analysis, generation probabilities were computed with a VDJ recombination model fitted to out-of-frame rearrangements, and the resulting probabilities were checked against IGoR. In a later analysis, TCR-TCR, TCR-HLA and TCR-CMV co-occurrence was scored with hypergeometric tests, and a repertoire-size bias correction was applied to TCR pairs. In a later analysis, false discovery rates were estimated by permuting HLA or CMV assignments 20 times. In a later analysis, co-occurring TCRs were grouped with DBSCAN, and TCRdist sequence similarity was added when clustering was performed within HLA-allele-positive subsets. Repertoires with fewer than 30,000 or more than 120,000 public chains were left out of co-occurrence clustering, as were several repertoires with anomalous nucleotide sharing. Drawn from immuneACCESS, this table holds only the in-frame rearrangements with V and J called that TCRdb kept. Clones are partly lost; checked studies trace under half to an unresolved V gene and leave the rest unexplained. Clonal size and the V and J genes are those of that table, whereas D and trimming came from the DNA. For this sample there are 150,000 to 200,000 clones; 65% to 80% appear just once. The ten top clones hold 3% to 4% of the sample.

Inclusive of the bounding cysteine and phenylalanine, the CDR3 is 14 residues long. Only the CDR3 part of the read is kept: 42 bases, read in frame from the first base. Via the germline V gene, CDR1 is SGHRS and CDR2 YFSETQ. Trimming accounts for 0 bases at V and 1 base at J, while the number of junction bases matched to no gene is 1. The cohort was made up of approximately 700 healthy bone marrow donors. At the time of sampling, all cohort members were nominally healthy, though unrecorded immune exposures were likely present. The donor tested CMV seronegative, placing the donor among the 300 to 400 seronegative members of the cohort. Every donor gave a peripheral blood sample, and the peripheral blood mononuclear cells from that sample were used for TCR beta sequencing. Genomic DNA extraction from the blood cell samples was performed with the Qiagen DNeasy Blood Extraction Kit. In the case of this clone: There is no known antigen for this receptor. Base qualities are missing; no much larger clone stands one base away.

The chain is assembled from TRBV5-1 and TRBJ2-7; 7 nucleotides in the junction match TRBD1. Material: PBMCs. The sequence was collected from a male donor in good health and CMV-seronegative. The nucleotide sequence reads TGCGCCAGCAGCTTGGAGACAGGGTCCTACGAGCAGTACTTC. This yields the protein CASSLETGSYEQYF.